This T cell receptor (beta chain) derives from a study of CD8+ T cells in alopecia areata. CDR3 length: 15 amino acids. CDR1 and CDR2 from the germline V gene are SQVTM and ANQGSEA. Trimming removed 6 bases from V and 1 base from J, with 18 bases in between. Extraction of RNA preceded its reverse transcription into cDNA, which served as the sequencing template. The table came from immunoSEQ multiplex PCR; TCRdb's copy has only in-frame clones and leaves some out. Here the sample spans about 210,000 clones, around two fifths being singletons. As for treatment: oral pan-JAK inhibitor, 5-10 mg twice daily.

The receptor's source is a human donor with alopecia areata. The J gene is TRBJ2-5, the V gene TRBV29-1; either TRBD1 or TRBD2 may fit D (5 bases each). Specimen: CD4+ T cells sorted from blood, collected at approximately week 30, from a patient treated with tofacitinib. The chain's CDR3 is CSVLDRLLAQETQYF. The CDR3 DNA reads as TGCAGCGTGCTCGACAGACTACTGGCCCAAGAGACCCAGTACTTC.